A selection of T cell receptor beta chains follows, all from one sample in a study of blood T cell repertoires in COVID-19. Produced via immunoSEQ multiplex PCR; TCRdb's table is partial and in-frame only. This table has 350,000 to 400,000 clones, around 90% appearing once. The sequencing sample was made of peripheral blood. Receptors were obtained from a man between 18 and 35 years old with active or convalescent COVID-19. Both conserved end residues are part of each CDR3. The order of the fields is J gene, clone size, D gene, V gene, CDR3 protein, CDR3 DNA. D genes are given only for firm matches. Part of the rows lack a size; the others show once, few, many or a class for expanded clones.

TRBJ2-1	NA	NA	TRBV6-2/TRBV6-3	CASSWDKEREGEQFF	TGTGCCAGCAGTTGGGACAAAGAAAGGGAAGGTGAGCAGTTCTTC
TRBJ2-5	NA	TRBD2	TRBV5-5	CASIMTSGHQETQYF	TGTGCCAGCATTATGACTAGCGGACACCAAGAGACCCAGTACTTC
TRBJ1-2	few	NA	TRBV15	CATSPRQSYGYTF	TGTGCCACCAGCCCCCGACAGAGTTATGGCTACACCTTC
TRBJ2-2	NA	NA	TRBV19	CASSTQANTGELFF	TGTGCCAGTAGTACCCAGGCAAACACCGGGGAGCTGTTTTTT
TRBJ1-1	NA	TRBD1	TRBV18	CASSKGQGTNTEAFF	TGTGCCAGCTCAAAGGGACAGGGGACGAACACTGAAGCTTTCTTT
TRBJ1-1	NA	NA	TRBV7-9	CASSPLLNTEAFF	TGTGCCAGCTCCCCACTCCTGAACACTGAAGCTTTCTTT
TRBJ2-1	once	TRBD1	TRBV7-8	CASTTLGGQGANEQFF	TGTGCCAGCACCACCCTAGGGGGACAGGGGGCTAATGAGCAGTTCTTC
TRBJ2-7	NA	NA	TRBV4-1	CASSQASIAYEQYF	TGCGCCAGCAGCCAAGCCTCTATAGCCTACGAGCAGTACTTC
TRBJ2-7	NA	TRBD1	TRBV2	CASRRPGQGTYEQYF	TGTGCCAGCAGACGGCCGGGACAGGGAACCTACGAGCAGTACTTC
TRBJ1-2	NA	NA	TRBV6-2/TRBV6-3	CASSYSEKNYGYTF	TGTGCCAGCAGTTACTCGGAGAAGAACTATGGCTACACCTTC
TRBJ2-7	NA	TRBD2	TRBV28	CASSHQRETYEQYF	TGTGCCAGCAGTCACCAGCGGGAGACCTACGAGCAGTACTTC
TRBJ2-3	NA	TRBD2	TRBV7-2	CASSLTGWVAGKTTDTQYF	TGTGCCAGCAGCCTCACCGGTTGGGTAGCGGGGAAAACCACAGATACGCAGTATTTT
TRBJ2-5	NA	TRBD1	TRBV28	CASSLFGQGGTQYF	TGTGCCAGCAGTTTATTCGGACAGGGTGGGACCCAGTACTTC
TRBJ2-5	once	TRBD2	TRBV7-2	CASSRGTSGGSGETQYF	TGTGCCAGCAGCAGAGGGACTAGCGGGGGTTCGGGGGAGACCCAGTACTTC
TRBJ1-6	NA	NA	TRBV4-3	CASSQVSRGPYNSPLHF	TGCGCCAGCAGCCAAGTCTCCCGCGGCCCCTATAATTCACCCCTCCACTTT
TRBJ1-2	NA	TRBD1	TRBV4-2	CASSQTDTGARGYTF	TGTGCCAGCAGCCAAACCGATACAGGGGCTAGAGGCTACACCTTC
TRBJ2-7	NA	NA	TRBV5-6	CASSRDTSYEQYF	TGTGCCAGCAGCCGGGACACCTCCTACGAGCAGTACTTC
TRBJ2-1	once	NA	TRBV7-9	CASSPLVRGSSYNEQFF	TGTGCCAGCAGCCCCCTCGTGAGGGGGAGCTCCTACAATGAGCAGTTCTTC
TRBJ2-7	once	NA	TRBV28	CASSLSGFGEQYF	TGTGCCAGCAGTTTATCCGGGTTTGGAGAGCAGTACTTC
TRBJ1-4	NA	NA	TRBV28	CASSQGTYLGEKLFF	TGTGCCAGCAGCCAGGGAACATACCTTGGTGAAAAACTGTTTTTT
TRBJ2-2	NA	NA	TRBV27	CASSSSRVGVGELFF	TGTGCCAGCTCCTCGAGCAGAGTAGGAGTCGGGGAGCTGTTTTTT
TRBJ1-2	NA	TRBD1	TRBV28	CASNAGTGNLFGYTF	TGTGCCAGCAATGCTGGGACAGGGAATCTTTTTGGCTACACCTTC
TRBJ2-3	NA	NA	TRBV6-5	CASREFESTHTQYF	TGTGCCAGCAGGGAGTTCGAGTCTACCCATACGCAGTATTTT
TRBJ2-2	NA	TRBD1	TRBV7-3	CASSRDAGTGVTGELFF	TGTGCCAGCAGCCGTGATGCCGGGACAGGGGTCACCGGGGAGCTGTTTTTT
TRBJ1-6	NA	TRBD1	TRBV23-1	CASSQEFSLTGKEDSPLHF	TGCGCCAGCAGTCAAGAGTTCAGCCTGACAGGGAAGGAGGATTCACCCCTCCACTTT
TRBJ2-7	NA	TRBD1	TRBV5-5	CASSITGGEQYF	TGTGCCAGCAGCATCACAGGGGGCGAGCAGTACTTC
TRBJ1-1	NA	NA	TRBV3-1/TRBV3-2	CASSQRGTEAFF	TGTGCCAGCAGCCAAAGGGGGACTGAAGCTTTCTTT
TRBJ2-3	NA	TRBD1	TRBV7-2	CASSTQGADTQYF	TGTGCCAGCAGCACCCAGGGGGCAGATACGCAGTATTTT
TRBJ1-3	NA	TRBD1	TRBV3-1/TRBV3-2	CASSQDSSPGTGVPGPGNTIYF	TGTGCCAGCAGCCAAGATTCGAGCCCCGGGACAGGGGTCCCCGGGCCTGGAAACACCATATATTTT
TRBJ2-3	NA	TRBD2	TRBV24-1	CATSDHGLAGAPNTQYF	TGTGCCACCAGTGATCACGGACTAGCGGGGGCCCCGAATACGCAGTATTTT
TRBJ2-7	NA	TRBD1	TRBV11-2	CASSEPGQGTYEQYF	TGTGCCAGCAGCGAGCCGGGACAGGGGACCTACGAGCAGTACTTC
TRBJ2-4	NA	NA	TRBV28	CASSLGGSTKNIQYF	TGTGCCAGCAGTTTAGGCGGCTCCACCAAAAACATTCAGTACTTC
TRBJ2-1	NA	TRBD1	TRBV29-1	CSVDTTGGYNEQFF	TGCAGCGTAGACACGACAGGGGGCTACAATGAGCAGTTCTTC
TRBJ1-2	NA	NA	TRBV28	CASTPSPPGLAGYTF	TGTGCCAGCACCCCCAGCCCCCCAGGGTTGGCCGGCTACACCTTC
TRBJ1-1	NA	NA	TRBV7-9	CASSLAIGDYTEAFF	TGTGCCAGCAGCTTAGCGATCGGGGACTACACTGAAGCTTTCTTT
TRBJ2-7	NA	NA	TRBV6-5	CASSYPSGSSSYEQYF	TGTGCCAGCAGTTACCCGTCGGGTTCAAGCTCCTACGAGCAGTACTTC
TRBJ1-5	NA	NA	TRBV7-6	CASSLAGSGNQPQHF	TGTGCCAGCAGCTTAGCAGGGAGCGGCAATCAGCCCCAGCATTTT
TRBJ1-6	NA	NA	TRBV7-2	CASSSRDGSSYNSPLHF	TGTGCCAGCAGCTCGAGGGACGGGAGCTCCTATAATTCACCCCTCCACTTT
TRBJ2-3	NA	NA	TRBV5-1	CASSPGVSESTDTQYF	TGCGCCAGCAGCCCGGGGGTCTCCGAATCAACAGATACGCAGTATTTT
TRBJ2-2	NA	NA	TRBV7-2	CASSLRTIGIAGELFF	TGTGCCAGCAGCCTAAGGACTATAGGGATCGCCGGGGAGCTGTTTTTT
TRBJ1-5	NA	NA	TRBV19	CASTGAEVQPQHF	TGTGCCAGTACAGGGGCGGAGGTTCAGCCCCAGCATTTT
TRBJ1-1	NA	NA	TRBV7-2	CASSLGRNTEAFF	TGTGCCAGCAGCTTAGGCAGGAACACTGAAGCTTTCTTT
TRBJ1-6	NA	NA	TRBV4-3	CASSQGFSSYNSPLHF	TGCGCCAGCAGCCAGGGCTTCAGCTCCTATAATTCACCCCTCCACTTT
TRBJ1-6	once	TRBD1	TRBV28	CASSLRDRVNNSPLHF	TGTGCCAGCAGTTTGAGGGACAGGGTTAATAATTCACCCCTCCACTTT
TRBJ2-2	NA	NA	TRBV4-1	CASSPSTGELFF	TGCGCCAGCAGCCCCTCTACCGGGGAGCTGTTTTTT
TRBJ2-7	NA	NA	TRBV11-3	CASSLGLGEQYF	TGTGCCAGCAGCTTAGGACTGGGCGAGCAGTACTTC
TRBJ1-1	once	TRBD1	TRBV7-3	CASSLVGDRGNTEAFF	TGTGCCAGCAGCTTAGTCGGGGACAGGGGGAACACTGAAGCTTTCTTT
TRBJ2-1	NA	TRBD2	TRBV5-1	CASSLAGSGPSYNEQFF	TGCGCCAGCAGCTTGGCTGGTAGCGGGCCTTCCTACAATGAGCAGTTCTTC
TRBJ2-7	once	TRBD1	TRBV19	CASSSGTGNYEQYF	TGTGCCAGTAGTTCCGGGACAGGAAACTACGAGCAGTACTTC
TRBJ1-2	NA	NA	TRBV5-6	CASSFQGDGYTF	TGTGCCAGCAGCTTCCAGGGTGATGGCTACACCTTC
TRBJ2-7	NA	NA	TRBV9	CASSVASVGAYEQYF	TGTGCCAGCAGCGTAGCCTCGGTCGGGGCCTACGAGCAGTACTTC
TRBJ2-7	NA	TRBD2	TRBV5-1	CASNGGGYEQYF	TGCGCCAGCAATGGCGGGGGCTACGAGCAGTACTTC
TRBJ2-1	NA	TRBD2	TRBV6-5	CASSKYSGGGGEQFF	TGTGCCAGCAGTAAATATAGCGGGGGCGGGGGTGAGCAGTTCTTC
TRBJ1-6	NA	TRBD1	TRBV6-2/TRBV6-3	CASSPTGRNSPLHF	TGTGCCAGCAGTCCGACAGGGAGGAATTCACCCCTCCACTTT
TRBJ1-6	NA	NA	TRBV5-4	CASSWGTGFRSPLHF	TGTGCCAGCAGCTGGGGCACAGGGTTCAGATCACCCCTCCACTTT
TRBJ1-6	NA	NA	TRBV7-8	CASSLGGPRSPLHF	TGTGCCAGCAGCTTAGGTGGGCCCCGGTCACCCCTCCACTTT
TRBJ1-2	NA	NA	TRBV5-1	CASTDSNYGYTF	TGCGCCAGCACGGACAGTAACTATGGCTACACCTTC
TRBJ2-7	NA	TRBD2	TRBV4-3	CASSQDLAGIPYEQYF	TGCGCCAGCAGCCAAGATCTAGCGGGGATCCCCTACGAGCAGTACTTC
TRBJ1-5	NA	NA	TRBV6-4	CASGFTGSPWLSTCNQPQHF	TGTGCCAGTGGATTTACAGGGTCGCCTTGGCTTAGCACTTGCAATCAGCCCCAGCATTTT
TRBJ2-7	NA	TRBD2	TRBV6-5	CASSYERGAGYEQYF	TGTGCCAGCAGTTACGAGCGGGGGGCCGGCTACGAGCAGTACTTC